This T cell receptor (beta chain) was identified during a study of blood T cell repertoires in COVID-19. The germline CDR1 and CDR2 sequences are SGHRS and YFSETQ. Trimming took 4 bases from V and 2 from J; bases not matched to a gene: 6. The CDR3 is 17 amino acids. Assay: immunoSEQ multiplex PCR; the TCRdb copy retains only in-frame clones and omits some. The sample shows about 110,000 clones, approximately 88% of them seen only once. V usage is TRBV5-1 and J usage is TRBJ2-1, with TRBD2 identical over 13 bases. This TCR derives from a man aged 45-65 years with active or convalescent COVID-19. The sample was peripheral blood. The CDR3 sequence is CASSTGLAGPTYNEQFF. CDR3 in DNA: TGCGCCAGCAGCACGGGACTAGCGGGACCGACCTACAATGAGCAGTTCTTC.